The 11 T cell receptor beta chains given below trace back to one sample, sequenced in a study of cytomegalovirus exposure and HLA in healthy donors. PCR involved 60 Vbeta and 13 Jbeta primers. Only in-frame clones appear in the TCRdb table, and some are missing; sequencing was by immunoSEQ multiplex PCR. The sample records approximately 150,000 clones, nearly 70% being singletons. Source material: PBMCs. These receptors were taken from a man aged 25 to 45 in good health and CMV-seropositive.

The chain combines TRBV5-1 with TRBJ1-1, with no clear D. Deletions cut 4 bases from V and 0 bases from J, with 10 bases between. Germline V lookup: CDR1 SGHRS, CDR2 YFSETQ. This CDR3 is 14 amino acids long. CDR3 residues: CASSLRFLNTEAFF. CDR3 sequence (DNA): TGCGCCAGCAGCCTCAGATTTTTGAACACTGAAGCTTTCTTT.

The chain joins TRBV18 to TRBJ2-3; a possible D gene is TRBD2 (5 bases). V lost 3 bases to trimming and J lost 4 bases, with 14 bases between them. CDR1 is KGHSH, CDR2 LQKENI, per germline. The CDR3 is 15 residues long. CDR3 coding DNA: TGTGCCAGCTCACCTCGGGGTAGCCGCCCAGATACGCAGTATTTT. Protein product: CASSPRGSRPDTQYF.

The chain uses TRBV28 and TRBJ1-4; TRBD1 might be the D (5 bases). V lost 4 bases, J lost 8 bases, and 20 bases lay in between. Germline values: CDR1 MDHEN, CDR2 SYDVKM. The CDR3 runs to 16 residues. Here the CDR3 reads CASSSVGGGRREKLFF. The DNA of the CDR3 is TGTGCCAGCAGTTCCGTCGGGGGAGGGAGGAGGGAAAAACTGTTTTTT.

This sequence joins TRBV6-1 and TRBJ2-1; 11 nucleotides line up with TRBD2. CDR1 and CDR2 from the germline V gene are MNHNS and SASEGT. This CDR3 contains 17 residues. The V gene end was trimmed by 2 bases and the J gene end by 7 bases; junction bases not matched to a gene: 10. CDR3 in DNA: TGTGCCAGCAGTGAATCAATAGGGACTAGCGGCCAGAATGAGCAGTTCTTC. It translates to CASSESIGTSGQNEQFF.

V usage is TRBV2 and J usage is TRBJ1-5, with TRBD1 matching 8 bases. Germline V gene sequence: CDR1 SNHLY, CDR2 FYNNEI. With 10 bases clipped from V and 2 bases from J, the junction kept 4 bases outside the gene matches. The CDR3 is made up of 13 amino acids. The CDR3 is CATTDRGNQPQHF. The CDR3 DNA follows: TGTGCCACCACGGACAGGGGCAATCAGCCCCAGCATTTT.

The rearrangement joins TRBV12-5 to TRBJ2-5, with 11 bases identical to TRBD2. The V and J ends lost 4 bases and 4 bases, in that order; junction bases with no gene match: 11. The CDR3 loop spans 17 amino acids. Germline-derived CDR1 and CDR2 are LGHNT and FRNRAP. This CDR3 reads CASGWGTGTSGIETQYF. CDR3 coding DNA: TGTGCTAGTGGTTGGGGAACCGGGACTAGCGGTATAGAGACCCAGTACTTC. The full variable domain, completed using reference TRBV12-5 and TRBJ2-5, is DARVTQTPRHKVTEMGQEVTMRCQPILGHNTVFWYRQTMMQGLELLAYFRNRAPLDDSGMPKDRFSAEMPDATLATLKIQPSEPRDSAVYFCASGWGTGTSGIETQYFGPGTRLLVL.

The CDR3 spells CASSLGDRSDEQYF. Written as DNA, the CDR3 is TGCGCCAGCAGCTTGGGGGACAGATCGGACGAGCAGTACTTC. The chain recombines TRBV5-1 with TRBJ2-5; 7 bases line up with TRBD1. Near its end, the DNA agrees better with TRBJ2-7, so the J call may be wrong. The CDR3 has 14 amino acids. The V gene's germline CDR1 is SGHRS and CDR2 YFSETQ.

This clone has only a few counts. This chain connects TRBV27 to TRBJ1-2, with 11 bases that match TRBD1. The CDR3 runs to 14 residues. J gave up 4 bases and V 6 bases, and 4 bases lay outside the gene matches. Germline V gene data show CDR1 as MNHEY and CDR2 as SMNVEV (reference sequence). The CDR3 loop is CASSGQGATYGYTF. The CDR3 DNA sequence: TGTGCCAGCAGCGGACAGGGGGCTACCTATGGCTACACCTTC.

The rearrangement uses TRBV4-1 and TRBJ1-6, with 7 bases identical to TRBD1. There are 14 residues in the CDR3. Trimming cost V 3 bases and J 8 bases; bases outside gene matches: 4. Germline V gene data show CDR1 as MGHRA and CDR2 as YSYEKL. CDR3 protein: CASSQITGDSPLHF. CDR3 in DNA: TGCGCCAGCAGCCAGATAACAGGGGATTCACCCCTCCACTTT.

This chain joins TRBV5-6 and TRBJ2-7; possibly TRBD2 for D (6 bases). This CDR3 is built from 15 residues. Germline assignment: CDR1 SGHDT and CDR2 YYEEEE. The V end was cut by 2 bases, the J end by 2 bases, with 14 bases between. The CDR3 bases are TGTGCCAGCAGCTTCCCTTGGCGGGGAACCTACGAGCAGTACTTC. This encodes CASSFPWRGTYEQYF.

In its sample, this clone was seen a few times. This sequence joins TRBV6-1 and TRBJ2-1; TRBD2 matches at 11 bases. The V and J ends lost 0 bases and 5 bases, in that order; junction bases with no gene match: 0. The germline V gene encodes CDR1 MNHNS and CDR2 SASEGT. The CDR3 contains 15 residues. The CDR3 spells CASSEASGRDNEQFF. As DNA, the CDR3 is TGTGCCAGCAGTGAAGCTAGCGGGAGGGACAATGAGCAGTTCTTC.